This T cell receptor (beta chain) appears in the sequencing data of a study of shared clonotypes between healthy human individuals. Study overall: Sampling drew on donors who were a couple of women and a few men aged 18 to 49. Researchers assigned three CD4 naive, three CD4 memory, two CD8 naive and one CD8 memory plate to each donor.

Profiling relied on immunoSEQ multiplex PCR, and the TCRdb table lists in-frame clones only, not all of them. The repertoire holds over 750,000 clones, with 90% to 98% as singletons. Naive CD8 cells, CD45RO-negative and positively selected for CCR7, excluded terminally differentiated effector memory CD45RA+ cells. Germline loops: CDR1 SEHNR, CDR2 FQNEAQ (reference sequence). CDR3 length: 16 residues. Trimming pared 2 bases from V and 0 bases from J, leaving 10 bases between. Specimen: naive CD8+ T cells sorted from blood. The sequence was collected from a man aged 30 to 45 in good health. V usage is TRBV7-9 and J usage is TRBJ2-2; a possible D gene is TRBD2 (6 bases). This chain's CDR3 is CASSLLGSTNTGELFF. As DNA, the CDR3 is TGTGCCAGCAGCTTACTCGGGAGTACGAACACCGGGGAGCTGTTTTTT.